The source of this TCR beta chain is a study of blood T cell repertoires in COVID-19. At the level of the study: The cDNA or gDNA used as material had been derived from T cells, B-cell-depleted T cells, or PBMCs.

The germline V gene encodes CDR1 SGHRS and CDR2 YFSETQ. The CDR3 is 16 residues long. V gave up 2 bases and J gave up 5 bases, with 19 bases separating them. Study processing details: Estimated nucleated cell counts came from reference gene primer amplification. Using immunoSEQ multiplex PCR, the repertoire was profiled, and TCRdb retains in-frame clones only, with some absent. The DNA gave D and trimming, while V, J and clone size come from that table. The sample holds some 350,000 clones; 88% are singletons and the top ten take 6% to 8%. The chain employs TRBV5-1 and TRBJ1-1; tentative D call: TRBD1 (6 bases). The sequenced sample was peripheral blood. The sequence was collected from a woman between 65 and 79 years old with COVID-19, enrolled during active disease. The CDR3 DNA reads TGCGCCAGCAGCTTCCACAGGGTTGGGAGTGGTACTGAAGCTTTCTTT. It yields the protein CASSFHRVGSGTEAFF.